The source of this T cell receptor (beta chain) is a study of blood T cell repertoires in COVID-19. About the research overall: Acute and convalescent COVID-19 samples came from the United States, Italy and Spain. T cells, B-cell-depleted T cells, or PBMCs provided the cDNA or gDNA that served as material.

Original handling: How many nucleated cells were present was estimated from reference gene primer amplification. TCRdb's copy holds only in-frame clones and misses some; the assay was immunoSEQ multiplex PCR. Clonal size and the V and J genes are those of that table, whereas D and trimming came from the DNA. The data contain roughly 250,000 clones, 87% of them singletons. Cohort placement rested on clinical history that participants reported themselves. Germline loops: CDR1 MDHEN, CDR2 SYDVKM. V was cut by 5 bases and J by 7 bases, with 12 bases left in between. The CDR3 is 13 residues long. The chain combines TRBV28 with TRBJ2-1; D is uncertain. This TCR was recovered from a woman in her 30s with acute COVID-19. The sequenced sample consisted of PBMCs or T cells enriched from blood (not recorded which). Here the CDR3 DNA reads TGTGCCAGCAGTCCTACCCTCGGGAATGAGCAGTTCTTC. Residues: CASSPTLGNEQFF.